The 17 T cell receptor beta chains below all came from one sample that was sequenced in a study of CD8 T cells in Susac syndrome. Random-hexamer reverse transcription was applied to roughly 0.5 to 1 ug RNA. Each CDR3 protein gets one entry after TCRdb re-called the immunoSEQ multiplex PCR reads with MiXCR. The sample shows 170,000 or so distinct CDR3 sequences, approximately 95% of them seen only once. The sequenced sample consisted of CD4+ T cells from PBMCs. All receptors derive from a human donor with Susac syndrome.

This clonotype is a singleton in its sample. The CDR3 nucleotides read TGTGCTAGTGGTTTGGGGACCCATCGGGGTGAAGCTTTCTTT. Encoded protein: CASGLGTHRGEAFF. The J gene is TRBJ1-1, the V gene TRBV12-5; no definite D call. The germline V and J ends were trimmed by 1 base and 7 bases, with 13 bases remaining between them. The V gene's germline CDR1 is LGHNT and CDR2 FRNRAP. The CDR3 sequence is 14 residues long.

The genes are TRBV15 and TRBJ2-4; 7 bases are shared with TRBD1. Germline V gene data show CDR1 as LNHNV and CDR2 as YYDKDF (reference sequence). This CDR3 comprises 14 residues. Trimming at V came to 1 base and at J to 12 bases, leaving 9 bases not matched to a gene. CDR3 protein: CATSRAGQALTQYF. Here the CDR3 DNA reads TGTGCCACCAGCAGAGCTGGACAGGCCCTAACTCAGTACTTC.

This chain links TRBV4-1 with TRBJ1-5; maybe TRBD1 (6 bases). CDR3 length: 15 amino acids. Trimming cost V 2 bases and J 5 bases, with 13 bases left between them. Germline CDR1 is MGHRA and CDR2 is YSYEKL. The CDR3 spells CASSQPTGKDQPQHF. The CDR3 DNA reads TGCGCCAGCAGCCAACCAACAGGGAAAGATCAGCCCCAGCATTTT.

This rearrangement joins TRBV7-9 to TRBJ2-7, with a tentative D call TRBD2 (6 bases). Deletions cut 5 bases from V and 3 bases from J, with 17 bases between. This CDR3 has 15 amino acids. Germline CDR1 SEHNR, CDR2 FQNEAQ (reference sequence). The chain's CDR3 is CASSPGGAGNYEQYF. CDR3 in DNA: TGTGCCAGCAGCCCAGGAGGGGCAGGGAACTACGAGCAGTACTTC.

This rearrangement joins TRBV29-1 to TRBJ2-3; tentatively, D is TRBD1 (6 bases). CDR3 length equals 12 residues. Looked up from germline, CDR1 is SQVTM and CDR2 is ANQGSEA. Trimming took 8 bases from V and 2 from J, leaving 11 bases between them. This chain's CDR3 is CSPWTVTDTQYF. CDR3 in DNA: TGCAGCCCCTGGACAGTCACAGATACGCAGTATTTT.

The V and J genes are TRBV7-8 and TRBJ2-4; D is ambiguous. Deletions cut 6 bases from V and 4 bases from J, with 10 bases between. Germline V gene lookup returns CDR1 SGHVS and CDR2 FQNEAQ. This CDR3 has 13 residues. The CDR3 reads CASSVAEKNIQYF. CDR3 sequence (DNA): TGTGCCAGCAGTGTCGCCGAAAAAAACATTCAGTACTTC.

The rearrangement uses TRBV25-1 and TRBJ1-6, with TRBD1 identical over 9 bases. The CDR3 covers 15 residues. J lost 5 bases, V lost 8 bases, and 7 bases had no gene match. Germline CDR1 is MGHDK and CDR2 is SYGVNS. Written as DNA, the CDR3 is TGTGCCAGCCGAAGTACAGGGGGCGATAATTCACCCCTCCACTTT. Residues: CASRSTGGDNSPLHF.

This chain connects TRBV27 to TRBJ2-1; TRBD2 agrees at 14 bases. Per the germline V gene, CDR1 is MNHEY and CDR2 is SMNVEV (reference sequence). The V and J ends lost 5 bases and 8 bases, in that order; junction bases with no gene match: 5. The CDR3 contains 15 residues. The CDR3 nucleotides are TGTGCCAGCAGTCCGACTAGCGGGGGGGCACATGAGCAGTTCTTC. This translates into CASSPTSGGAHEQFF.

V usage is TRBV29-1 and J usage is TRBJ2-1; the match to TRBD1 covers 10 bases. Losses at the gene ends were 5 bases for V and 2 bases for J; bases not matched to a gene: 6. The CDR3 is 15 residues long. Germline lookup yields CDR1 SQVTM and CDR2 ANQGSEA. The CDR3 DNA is TGCAGCGTTCGGACAGGGGGTTATCCCTACAATGAGCAGTTCTTC. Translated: CSVRTGGYPYNEQFF.

As DNA, the CDR3 is TGTGCCAGCAGCCAACCGGGACTAGCGGGAAAGACCCAGTACTTC. This translates into CASSQPGLAGKTQYF. J is TRBJ2-5 and V is TRBV3-1, with 13 nucleotides matching TRBD2. The ends lost 2 bases at V and 6 bases at J; junction bases unmatched: 3. The CDR3 spans 15 residues. The V gene's germline CDR1 is LGHDT and CDR2 YNNKEL (reference sequence).

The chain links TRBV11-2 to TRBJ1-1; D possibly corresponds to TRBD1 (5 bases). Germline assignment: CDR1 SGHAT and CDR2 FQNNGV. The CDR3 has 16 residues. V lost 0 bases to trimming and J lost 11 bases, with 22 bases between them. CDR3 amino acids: CASSLDLSGPGLAAFF. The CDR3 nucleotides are TGTGCCAGCAGCTTAGATCTTAGCGGGCCAGGGCTAGCGGCTTTCTTT.

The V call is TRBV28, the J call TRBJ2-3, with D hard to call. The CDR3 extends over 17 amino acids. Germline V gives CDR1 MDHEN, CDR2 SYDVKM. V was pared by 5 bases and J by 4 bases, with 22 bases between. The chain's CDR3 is CASSRINWTKSPDTQYF. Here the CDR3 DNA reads TGTGCCAGCAGTCGCATCAATTGGACCAAAAGCCCAGATACGCAGTATTTT. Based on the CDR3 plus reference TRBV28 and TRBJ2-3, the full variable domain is DVKVTQSSRYLVKRTGEKVFLECVQDMDHENMFWYRQDPGLGLRLIYFSYDVKMKEKGDIPEGYSVSREKKERFSLILESASTNQTSMYLCASSRINWTKSPDTQYFGPGTRLTVL.

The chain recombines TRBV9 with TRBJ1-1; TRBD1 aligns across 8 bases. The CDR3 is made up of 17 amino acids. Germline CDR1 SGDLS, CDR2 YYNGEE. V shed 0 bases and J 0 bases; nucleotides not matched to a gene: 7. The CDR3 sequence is CASSVGGTGPMNTEAFF. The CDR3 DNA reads TGTGCCAGCAGCGTAGGAGGGACAGGCCCAATGAACACTGAAGCTTTCTTT.

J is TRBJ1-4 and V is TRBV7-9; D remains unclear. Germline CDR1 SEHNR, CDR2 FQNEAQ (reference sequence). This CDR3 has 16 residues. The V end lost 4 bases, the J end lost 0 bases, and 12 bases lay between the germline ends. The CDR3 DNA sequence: TGTGCCAGCAGCTCCTTGACGCCCCCAACTAATGAAAAACTGTTTTTT. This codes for CASSSLTPPTNEKLFF.

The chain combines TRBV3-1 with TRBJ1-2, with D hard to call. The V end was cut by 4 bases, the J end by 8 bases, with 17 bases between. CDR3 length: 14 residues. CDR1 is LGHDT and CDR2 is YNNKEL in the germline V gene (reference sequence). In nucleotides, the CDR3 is TGTGCCAGCAGCCTCGTAGACCGGTCGAGGGGCTACACCTTC. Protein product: CASSLVDRSRGYTF. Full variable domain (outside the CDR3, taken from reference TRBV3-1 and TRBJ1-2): DTAVSQTPKYLVTQMGNDKSIKCEQNLGHDTMYWYKQDSKKFLKIMFSYNNKELIINETVPNRFSPKSPDKAHLNLHINSLELGDSAVYFCASSLVDRSRGYTFGSGTRLTVV.

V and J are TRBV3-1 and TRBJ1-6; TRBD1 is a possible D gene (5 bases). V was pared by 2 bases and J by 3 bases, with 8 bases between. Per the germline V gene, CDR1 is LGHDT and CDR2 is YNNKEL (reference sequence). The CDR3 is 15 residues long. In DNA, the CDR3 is TGTGCCAGCAGCCAATCAGGGAGCTATAATTCACCCCTCCACTTT. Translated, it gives CASSQSGSYNSPLHF.

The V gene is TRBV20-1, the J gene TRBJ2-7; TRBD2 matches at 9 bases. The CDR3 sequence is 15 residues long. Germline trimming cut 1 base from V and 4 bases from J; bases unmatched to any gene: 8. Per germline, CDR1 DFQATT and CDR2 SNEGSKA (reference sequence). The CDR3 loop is CSARVGGRARYEQYF. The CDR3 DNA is TGCAGTGCTAGAGTTGGCGGGAGGGCCCGGTACGAGCAGTACTTC.